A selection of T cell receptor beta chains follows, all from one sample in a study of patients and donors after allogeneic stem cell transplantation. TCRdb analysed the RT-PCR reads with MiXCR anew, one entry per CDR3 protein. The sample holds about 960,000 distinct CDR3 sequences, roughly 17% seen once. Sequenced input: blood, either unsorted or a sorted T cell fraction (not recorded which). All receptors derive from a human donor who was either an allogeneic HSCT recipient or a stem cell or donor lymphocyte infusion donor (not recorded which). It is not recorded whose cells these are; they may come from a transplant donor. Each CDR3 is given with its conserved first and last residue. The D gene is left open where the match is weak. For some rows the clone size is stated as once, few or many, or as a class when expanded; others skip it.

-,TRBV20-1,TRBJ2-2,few,CSARVTPGTGELFF,TGCAGTGCTAGAGTTACCCCGGGTACCGGGGAGCTGTTTTTT
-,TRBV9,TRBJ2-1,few,CASSAADYLEQFF,TGTGCCAGCAGCGCTGCTGACTATCTAGAGCAGTTCTTC
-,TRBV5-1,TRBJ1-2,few,CASSLGPGANYGYTF,TGCGCCAGCAGCTTGGGGCCCGGGGCTAACTATGGCTACACCTTC
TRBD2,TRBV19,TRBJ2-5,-,CASSIRSGLAGAETQYF,TGTGCCAGTAGTATTCGAAGTGGACTAGCGGGGGCAGAGACCCAGTACTTC
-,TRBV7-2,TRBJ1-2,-,CASSLTARNYGYTF,TGTGCCAGCAGCTTAACTGCCAGGAACTATGGCTACACCTTC
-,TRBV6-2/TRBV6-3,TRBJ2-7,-,CASSYSIRLGFTYEQYF,TGTGCCAGCAGTTACTCGATTCGACTCGGCTTTACCTACGAGCAGTACTTC
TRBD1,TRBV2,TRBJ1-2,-,CASSVEQGNNYGYTF,TGTGCCAGCAGTGTAGAACAGGGGAATAACTATGGCTACACCTTC
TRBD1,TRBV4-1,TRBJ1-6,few,CASSRNLIQGSFIDSPLHF,TGCGCCAGCAGCCGGAACTTGATACAGGGGAGCTTTATTGATTCACCCCTCCACTTT
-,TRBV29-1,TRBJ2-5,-,CSVEDSSRGRETQYF,TGCAGCGTTGAAGATAGCAGCAGGGGCAGGGAGACCCAGTACTTC
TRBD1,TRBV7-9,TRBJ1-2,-,CASSSARGLDYGYTF,TGTGCCAGCAGCTCCGCCAGGGGGCTTGACTATGGCTACACCTTC
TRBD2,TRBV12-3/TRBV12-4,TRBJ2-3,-,CATHPVGGGAGDTQYF,TGTGCCACTCACCCGGTGGGCGGGGGGGCTGGAGATACGCAGTATTTT
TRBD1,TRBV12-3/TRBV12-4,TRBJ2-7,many,CASSTGDSYEQYF,TGTGCCAGCAGTACAGGGGACTCCTACGAGCAGTACTTC
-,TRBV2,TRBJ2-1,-,CASTGNEQFF,TGTGCCAGCACAGGCAATGAGCAGTTCTTC
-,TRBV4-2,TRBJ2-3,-,CASSQTPGKQVPQYF,TGTGCCAGCAGCCAGACACCGGGAAAACAGGTCCCGCAGTATTTT
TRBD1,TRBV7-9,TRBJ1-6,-,CASSTSDRAISPLHF,TGTGCCAGCAGCACCTCTGACAGGGCTATTTCACCCCTCCACTTT
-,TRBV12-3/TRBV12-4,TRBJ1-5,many,CASTLRGGGTNQPQHF,TGTGCCAGCACCCTAAGGGGGGGAGGGACCAATCAGCCCCAGCATTTT
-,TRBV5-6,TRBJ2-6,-,CASSLQGGSGANVLTF,TGTGCCAGCAGCTTACAGGGAGGGTCTGGGGCCAACGTCCTGACTTTC
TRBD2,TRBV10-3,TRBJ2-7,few,CAISEEKRGSYEQYF,TGTGCCATCAGTGAGGAGAAGCGGGGCTCCTACGAGCAGTACTTC
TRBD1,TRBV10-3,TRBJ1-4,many,CAISESRDREKLFF,TGTGCCATCAGTGAGTCCCGGGACAGAGAAAAACTGTTTTTT
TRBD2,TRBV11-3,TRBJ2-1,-,CASRPPGSGGDNEQFF,TGTGCCAGCAGACCTCCGGGAAGCGGGGGGGACAATGAGCAGTTCTTC
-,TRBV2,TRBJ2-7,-,CASSDQGTHEQYF,TGTGCCAGCAGTGATCAAGGTACTCACGAGCAGTACTTC
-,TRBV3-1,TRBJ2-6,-,CASSQGDLGANVLTF,TGTGCCAGCAGCCAAGGGGACTTGGGGGCCAACGTCCTGACTTTC
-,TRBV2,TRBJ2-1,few,CASRRGESYNEQFF,TGTGCCAGCCGGAGGGGGGAATCCTACAATGAGCAGTTCTTC
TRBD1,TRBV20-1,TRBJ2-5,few,CSAGPTGGTETQYF,TGCAGTGCTGGACCTACAGGGGGCACAGAGACCCAGTACTTC
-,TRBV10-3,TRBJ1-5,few,CAISVSVNQPQHF,TGTGCCATCAGTGTATCGGTCAATCAGCCCCAGCATTTT
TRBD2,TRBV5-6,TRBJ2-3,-,CASAWTSGVKSTDTQYF,TGTGCCAGCGCATGGACTAGCGGGGTCAAAAGCACAGATACGCAGTATTTT
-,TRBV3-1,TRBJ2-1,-,CASSQDRVQHNEQFF,TGTGCCAGCAGCCAAGATAGGGTACAGCACAATGAGCAGTTCTTC
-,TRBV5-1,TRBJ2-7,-,CASSSAGALDSYEQYF,TGCGCCAGCAGCTCCGCAGGGGCATTGGACTCCTACGAGCAGTACTTC
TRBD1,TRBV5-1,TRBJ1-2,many,CASSLEGTGEGTF,TGCGCCAGCAGCTTGGAAGGGACAGGGGAAGGCACCTTC
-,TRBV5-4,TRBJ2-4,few,CASSLDGPRENIQYF,TGTGCCAGCAGCTTGGACGGCCCCCGGGAAAACATTCAGTACTTC
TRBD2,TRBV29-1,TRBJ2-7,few,CSVDSDGIAGDYEQYF,TGCAGCGTTGATTCCGATGGGATCGCGGGAGACTACGAGCAGTACTTC
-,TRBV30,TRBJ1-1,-,CAWSARRGNTEAFF,TGTGCCTGGAGTGCCCGCCGAGGGAACACTGAAGCTTTCTTT
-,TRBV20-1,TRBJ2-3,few,CSARVPGLLDTQYF,TGCAGTGCTAGAGTCCCGGGACTCCTAGATACGCAGTATTTT
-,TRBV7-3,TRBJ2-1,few,CASSPEAAQYNEQFF,TGTGCCAGCAGCCCCGAGGCAGCTCAATACAATGAGCAGTTCTTC
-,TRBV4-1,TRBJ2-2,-,CASSQEEKLTGELFF,TGCGCCAGCAGCCAAGAAGAGAAGCTGACCGGGGAGCTGTTTTTT
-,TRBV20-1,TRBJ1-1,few,CSARSQTLGGEAFF,TGCAGTGCTAGATCACAAACGTTGGGGGGAGAAGCTTTCTTT
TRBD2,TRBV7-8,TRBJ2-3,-,CASSPSLAGGSDTQYF,TGTGCCAGCAGCCCGTCGCTAGCGGGAGGTTCAGATACGCAGTATTTT
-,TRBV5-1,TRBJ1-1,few,CASKEASTINTEAFF,TGCGCCAGCAAAGAGGCAAGTACAATTAACACTGAAGCTTTCTTT
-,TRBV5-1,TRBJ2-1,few,CASSWLAPGGGNEQFF,TGCGCCAGCAGCTGGCTAGCGCCGGGTGGGGGCAATGAGCAGTTCTTC
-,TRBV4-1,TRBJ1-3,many,CASSPQVLTASGNTIYF,TGCGCCAGCAGCCCCCAAGTTCTTACTGCATCTGGAAACACCATATATTTT
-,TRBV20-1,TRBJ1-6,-,CSASAPGNSPLHF,TGCAGTGCTAGTGCTCCGGGAAATTCACCCCTCCACTTT
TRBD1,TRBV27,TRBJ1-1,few,CASSFGTVMNTEAFF,TGTGCCAGCAGTTTCGGGACAGTCATGAACACTGAAGCTTTCTTT
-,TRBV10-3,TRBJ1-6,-,CAISEESLYNSPLHF,TGTGCCATCAGTGAGGAGTCTCTTTATAATTCACCCCTCCACTTT
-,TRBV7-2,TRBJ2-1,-,CASTKPSGGASNEQFF,TGTGCCAGCACCAAACCCTCGGGGGGCGCATCAAATGAGCAGTTCTTC
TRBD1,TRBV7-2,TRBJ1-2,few,CASSHVTGEGYTF,TGTGCCAGCAGCCACGTGACAGGGGAAGGCTACACCTTC
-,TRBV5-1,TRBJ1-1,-,CASSLDARPSNTEAFF,TGCGCCAGCAGCTTGGATGCGCGTCCCTCGAACACTGAAGCTTTCTTT
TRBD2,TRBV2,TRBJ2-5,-,CASSERAGHQETQYF,TGTGCCAGCAGTGAGAGAGCGGGGCACCAAGAGACCCAGTACTTC
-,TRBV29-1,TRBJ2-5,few,CSVVGTLQETQYF,TGCAGCGTTGTAGGGACACTCCAAGAGACCCAGTACTTC
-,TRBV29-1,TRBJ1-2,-,CSVEQGQGYTF,TGCAGCGTTGAACAGGGGCAGGGCTACACCTTC
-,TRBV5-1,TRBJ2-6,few,CASSLDGTGANVLTF,TGCGCCAGCAGCTTGGACGGTACTGGGGCCAACGTCCTGACTTTC
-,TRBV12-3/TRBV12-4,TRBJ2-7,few,CASTPPTSFTEQYF,TGTGCCAGCACCCCCCCGACTAGTTTTACCGAGCAGTACTTC
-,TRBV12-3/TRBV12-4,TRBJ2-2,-,CASSWGRHAGELFF,TGTGCCAGCAGTTGGGGGCGGCACGCCGGGGAGCTGTTTTTT
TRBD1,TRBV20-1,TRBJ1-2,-,CSSPRGQGARGYTF,TGCAGTTCCCCACGTGGACAGGGGGCGCGTGGCTACACCTTC
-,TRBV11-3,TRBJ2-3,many,CASSLRTTDTQYF,TGTGCCAGCAGCTTACGGACCACAGATACGCAGTATTTT
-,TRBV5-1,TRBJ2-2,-,CASSLSIPRTGELFF,TGCGCCAGCAGCTTGAGTATCCCCCGTACCGGGGAGCTGTTTTTT
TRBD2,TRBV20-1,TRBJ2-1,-,CSAEGLAGGQGDEQFF,TGCAGTGCTGAGGGACTAGCGGGAGGCCAAGGGGATGAGCAGTTCTTC